Listed here is a single T cell receptor (beta chain). The antigen is not known. This specimen belongs to a study of cytomegalovirus exposure and HLA in healthy donors. Overall study: There were 88 million or so unique TCRs (from HLA-typed donors) in an early data release.

Researchers ran the PCR with 60 Vbeta and 13 Jbeta primers. Repertoires were generated with immunoSEQ multiplex PCR, while TCRdb's copy carries only in-frame clones and drops some. The sample yields over 150,000 clones, almost 75% seen once. Trimming stripped 2 bases from V and 5 bases from J, with 16 bases between. Germline loops: CDR1 SEHNR, CDR2 FQNEAQ (reference sequence). The CDR3 has 16 amino acids. Overall study results and limits: Among the CMV-associated chains, a few were confirmed in vitro as specific for CMV antigens. Per a prior analysis, the majority of TCR beta V segments were productive roughly 87% or roughly 30% of the time. Reported results showed that the classifier diagnosed cytomegalovirus status with high specificity and sensitivity.

The material sequenced was PBMCs. The TCR sequence derives from a woman in her 30s in good health and CMV-seropositive. This chain uses TRBV7-9 with TRBJ2-1; tentative D call: TRBD2 (6 bases). Written as DNA, the CDR3 is TGTGCCAGCAGCTTATGGGACGGGAGTCGAAACAATGAGCAGTTCTTC. It translates to CASSLWDGSRNNEQFF.